The source of this T cell receptor (beta chain) is a study of blood T cell repertoires in COVID-19. Study information: The origin of the acute and convalescent COVID-19 samples was the United States, Italy and Spain. Nucleic acid was either cDNA or gDNA, and it came from T cells, B-cell-depleted T cells, or PBMCs.

In the original processing: Nucleated cell number was recorded as an estimate derived from reference gene primer amplification. The assay was immunoSEQ multiplex PCR, and TCRdb's table has in-frame clones only and misses some. Clone size and V and J calls were adopted from that table, with D and trimming inferred from the DNA. Among 150,000 to 200,000 clones listed, around 81% were seen once. The CDR3 has 14 residues. The germline V and J ends were trimmed by 3 bases and 8 bases, with 19 bases remaining between them. Germline CDR1 and CDR2: DFQATT and SNEGSKA (reference sequence). The receptor's source is a man aged 70 or older with active or convalescent COVID-19. V usage is TRBV20-1 and J usage is TRBJ1-2; D might be TRBD1 (5 bases). Sequenced: peripheral blood. CDR3 in DNA: TGCAGTGCTAGTTCGGGCAGGGTGATCCAGGGCTACACCTTC. Translating gives CSASSGRVIQGYTF.